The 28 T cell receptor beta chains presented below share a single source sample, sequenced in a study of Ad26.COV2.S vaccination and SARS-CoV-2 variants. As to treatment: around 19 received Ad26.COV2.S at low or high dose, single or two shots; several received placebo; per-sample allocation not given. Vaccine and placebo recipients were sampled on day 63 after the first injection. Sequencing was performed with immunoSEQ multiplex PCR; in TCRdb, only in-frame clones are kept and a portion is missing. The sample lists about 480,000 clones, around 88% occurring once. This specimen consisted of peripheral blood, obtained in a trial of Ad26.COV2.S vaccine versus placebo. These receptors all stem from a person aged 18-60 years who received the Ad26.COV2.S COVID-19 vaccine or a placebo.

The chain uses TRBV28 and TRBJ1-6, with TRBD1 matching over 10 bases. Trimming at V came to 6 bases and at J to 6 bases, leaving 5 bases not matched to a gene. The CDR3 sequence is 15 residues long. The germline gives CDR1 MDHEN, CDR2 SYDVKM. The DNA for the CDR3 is TGTGCCAGCAGGGGGGACAGGGGATCTAATTCACCCCTCCACTTT. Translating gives CASRGDRGSNSPLHF.

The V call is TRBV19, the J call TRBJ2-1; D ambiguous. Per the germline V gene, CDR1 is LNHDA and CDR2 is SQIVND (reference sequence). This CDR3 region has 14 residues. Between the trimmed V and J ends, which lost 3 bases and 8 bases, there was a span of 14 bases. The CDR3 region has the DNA TGTGCCAGTAGTATCCGTGCCATGCTGGATGAGCAGTTCTTC. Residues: CASSIRAMLDEQFF.

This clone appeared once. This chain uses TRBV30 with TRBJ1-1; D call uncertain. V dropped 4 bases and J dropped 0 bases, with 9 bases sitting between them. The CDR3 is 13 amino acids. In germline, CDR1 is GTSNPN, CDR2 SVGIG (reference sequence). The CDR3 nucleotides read TGTGCCTGGACCGAGCGAGTGAACACTGAAGCTTTCTTT. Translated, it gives CAWTERVNTEAFF.

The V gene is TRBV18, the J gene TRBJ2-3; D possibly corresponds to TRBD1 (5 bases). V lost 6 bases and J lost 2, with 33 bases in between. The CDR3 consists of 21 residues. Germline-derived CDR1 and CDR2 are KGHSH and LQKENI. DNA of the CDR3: TGTGCCAGCTCCACAATGAGACGGGCACAGGCTCGTTCCGGTTACACAGATACGCAGTATTTT. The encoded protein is CASSTMRRAQARSGYTDTQYF.

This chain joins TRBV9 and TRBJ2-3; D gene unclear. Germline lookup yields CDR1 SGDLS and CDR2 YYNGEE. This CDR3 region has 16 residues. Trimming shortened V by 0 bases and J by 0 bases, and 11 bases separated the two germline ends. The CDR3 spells CASSVGVRRSTDTQYF. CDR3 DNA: TGTGCCAGCAGCGTAGGGGTACGTCGTAGCACAGATACGCAGTATTTT.

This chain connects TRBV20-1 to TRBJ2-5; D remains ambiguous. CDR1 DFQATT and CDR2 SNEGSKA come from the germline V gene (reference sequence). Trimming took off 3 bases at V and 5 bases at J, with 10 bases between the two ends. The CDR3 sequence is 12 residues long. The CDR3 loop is CSASNVGETQYF. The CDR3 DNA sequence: TGCAGTGCTAGTAATGTGGGGGAGACCCAGTACTTC.

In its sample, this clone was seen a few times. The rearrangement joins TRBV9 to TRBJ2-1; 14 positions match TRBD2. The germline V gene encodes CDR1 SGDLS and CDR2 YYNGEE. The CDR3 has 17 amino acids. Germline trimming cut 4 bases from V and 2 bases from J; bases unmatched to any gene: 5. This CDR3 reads CASSSGLAGAAYNEQFF. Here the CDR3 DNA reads TGTGCCAGCAGCTCGGGACTAGCGGGAGCGGCCTACAATGAGCAGTTCTTC.

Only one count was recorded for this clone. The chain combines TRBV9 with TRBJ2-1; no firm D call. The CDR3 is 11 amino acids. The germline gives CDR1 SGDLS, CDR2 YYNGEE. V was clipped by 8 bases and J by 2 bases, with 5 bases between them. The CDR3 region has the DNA TGTGCCAGTAGCCCCTACAATGAGCAGTTCTTC. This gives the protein CASSPYNEQFF.

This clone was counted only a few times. CDR3 residues: CASKSTDSNTGELFF. The CDR3 DNA is TGTGCCAGCAAATCGACTGACTCGAACACCGGGGAGCTGTTTTTT. V is TRBV6-5 and J is TRBJ2-2; D is undetermined. In germline, CDR1 is MNHEY, CDR2 SVGAGI. The CDR3 extends over 15 amino acids. With 7 bases removed from V and 0 bases from J, the gap between germline ends came to 12 bases.

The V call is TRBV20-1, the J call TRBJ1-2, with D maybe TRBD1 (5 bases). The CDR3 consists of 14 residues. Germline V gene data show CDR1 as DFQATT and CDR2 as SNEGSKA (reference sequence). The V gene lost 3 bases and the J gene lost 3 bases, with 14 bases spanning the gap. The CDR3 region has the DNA TGCAGTGCTAGTTTGCCAGGGAACTACTATGGCTACACCTTC. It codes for CSASLPGNYYGYTF.

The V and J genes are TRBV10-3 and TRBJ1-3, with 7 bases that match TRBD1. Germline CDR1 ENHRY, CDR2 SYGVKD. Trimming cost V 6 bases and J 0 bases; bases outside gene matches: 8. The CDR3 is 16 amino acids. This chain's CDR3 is CAIRPRQGPSGNTIYF. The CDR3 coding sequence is TGTGCCATCAGGCCGAGACAGGGTCCCTCTGGAAACACCATATATTTT.

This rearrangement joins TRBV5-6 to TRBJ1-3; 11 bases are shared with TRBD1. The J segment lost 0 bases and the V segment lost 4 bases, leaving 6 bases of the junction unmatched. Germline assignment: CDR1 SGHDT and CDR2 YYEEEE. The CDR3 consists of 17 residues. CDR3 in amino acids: CASSPDRGRTSGNTIYF. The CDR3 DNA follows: TGTGCCAGCAGCCCGGACAGGGGGCGAACCTCTGGAAACACCATATATTTT.

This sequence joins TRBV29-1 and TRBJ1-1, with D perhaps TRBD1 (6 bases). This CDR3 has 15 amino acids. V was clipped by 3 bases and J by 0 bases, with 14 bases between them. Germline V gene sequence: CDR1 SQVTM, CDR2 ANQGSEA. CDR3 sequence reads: CSVDVGGPLNTEAFF. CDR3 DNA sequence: TGCAGCGTTGATGTAGGGGGACCTTTGAACACTGAAGCTTTCTTT.

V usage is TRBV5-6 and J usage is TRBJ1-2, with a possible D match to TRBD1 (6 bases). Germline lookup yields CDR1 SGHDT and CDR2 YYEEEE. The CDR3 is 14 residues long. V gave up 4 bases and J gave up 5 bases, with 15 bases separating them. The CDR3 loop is CASSPTNGQYGYTF. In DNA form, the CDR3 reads TGTGCCAGCAGCCCGACGAATGGACAGTATGGCTACACCTTC.

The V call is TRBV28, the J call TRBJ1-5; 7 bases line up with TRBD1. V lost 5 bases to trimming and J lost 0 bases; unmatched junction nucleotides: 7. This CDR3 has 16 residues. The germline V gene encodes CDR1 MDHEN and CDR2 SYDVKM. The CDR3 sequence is CASSHRQGNSNQPQHF. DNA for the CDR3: TGTGCCAGCAGTCATCGACAGGGAAATAGCAATCAGCCCCAGCATTTT.

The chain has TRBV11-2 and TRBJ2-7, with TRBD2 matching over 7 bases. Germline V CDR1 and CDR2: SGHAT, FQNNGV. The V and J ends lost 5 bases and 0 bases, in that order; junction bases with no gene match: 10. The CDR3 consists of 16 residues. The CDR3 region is CASSRTSGTNSYEQYF. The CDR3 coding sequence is TGTGCCAGCAGCCGTACCTCCGGGACTAACTCCTACGAGCAGTACTTC.

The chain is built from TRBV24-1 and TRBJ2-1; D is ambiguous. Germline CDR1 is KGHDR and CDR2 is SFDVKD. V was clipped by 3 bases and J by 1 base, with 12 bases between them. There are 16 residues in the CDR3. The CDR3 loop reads CATSDQAAPSYNEQFF. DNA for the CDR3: TGTGCCACCAGTGATCAGGCGGCGCCGTCCTACAATGAGCAGTTCTTC.

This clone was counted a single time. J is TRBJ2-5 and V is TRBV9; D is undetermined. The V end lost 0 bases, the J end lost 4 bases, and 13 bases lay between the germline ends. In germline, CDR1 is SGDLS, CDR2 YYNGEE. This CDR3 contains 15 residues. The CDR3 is CASSVGVGSGETQYF. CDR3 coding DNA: TGTGCCAGCAGCGTAGGGGTAGGATCGGGAGAGACCCAGTACTTC.

The DNA for the CDR3 is TGTGCCAGCAGCATCCCCGGAACCGGACCATCCGAGCAGTACTTC. Amino acids: CASSIPGTGPSEQYF. The chain recombines TRBV5-4 with TRBJ2-7; D gene unclear. With 4 bases removed from V and 6 bases from J, the gap between germline ends came to 20 bases. The CDR3 length is 15 residues. CDR1 SGHNT and CDR2 YYREEE come from the germline V gene (reference sequence).

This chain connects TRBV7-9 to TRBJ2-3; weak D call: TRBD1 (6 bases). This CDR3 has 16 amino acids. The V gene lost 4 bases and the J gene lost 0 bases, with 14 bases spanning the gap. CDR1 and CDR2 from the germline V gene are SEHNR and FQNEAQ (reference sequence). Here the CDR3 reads CASSWGRTRSTDTQYF. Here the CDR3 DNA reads TGTGCCAGCAGCTGGGGGCGAACAAGAAGCACAGATACGCAGTATTTT.

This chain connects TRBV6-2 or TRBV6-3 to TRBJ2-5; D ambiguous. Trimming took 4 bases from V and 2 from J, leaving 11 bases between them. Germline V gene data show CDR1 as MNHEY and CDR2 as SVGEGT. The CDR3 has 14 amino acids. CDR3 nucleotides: TGTGCCAGCAGTTCCCCATCTAGGCAAGAGACCCAGTACTTC. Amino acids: CASSSPSRQETQYF.

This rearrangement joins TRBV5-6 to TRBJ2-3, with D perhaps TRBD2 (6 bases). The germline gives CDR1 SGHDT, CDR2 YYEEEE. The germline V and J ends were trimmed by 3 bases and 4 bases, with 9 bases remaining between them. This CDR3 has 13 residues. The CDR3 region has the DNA TGTGCCAGCAGCTGGGGGAGGTCAGATACGCAGTATTTT. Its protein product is CASSWGRSDTQYF.

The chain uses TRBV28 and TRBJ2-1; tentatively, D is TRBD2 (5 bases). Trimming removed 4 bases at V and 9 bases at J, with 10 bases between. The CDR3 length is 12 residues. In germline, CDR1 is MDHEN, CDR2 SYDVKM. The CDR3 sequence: CASSSDRGEQFF. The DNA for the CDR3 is TGTGCCAGCAGTTCTGACCGGGGTGAGCAGTTCTTC.

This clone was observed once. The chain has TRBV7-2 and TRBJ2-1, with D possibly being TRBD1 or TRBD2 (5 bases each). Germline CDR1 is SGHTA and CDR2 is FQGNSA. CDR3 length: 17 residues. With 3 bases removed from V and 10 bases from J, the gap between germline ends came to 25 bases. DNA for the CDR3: TGTGCCAGCAGCTTTTCACGCCAAAGGAGGCTCCCAGGGGAGCAGTTCTTC. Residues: CASSFSRQRRLPGEQFF.

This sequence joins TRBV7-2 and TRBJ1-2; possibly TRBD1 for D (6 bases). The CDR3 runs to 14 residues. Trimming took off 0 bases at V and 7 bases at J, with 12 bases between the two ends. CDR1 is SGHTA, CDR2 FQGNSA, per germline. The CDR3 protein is CASSLATGAAGYTF. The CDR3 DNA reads TGTGCCAGCAGCTTAGCTACGGGGGCTGCTGGCTACACCTTC. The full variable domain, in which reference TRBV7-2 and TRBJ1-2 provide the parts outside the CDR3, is GAGVSQSPSNKVTEKGKDVELRCDPISGHTALYWYRQSLGQGLEFLIYFQGNSAPDKSGLPSDRFSAERTGGSVSTLTIQRTQQEDSAVYLCASSLATGAAGYTFGSGTRLTVV.

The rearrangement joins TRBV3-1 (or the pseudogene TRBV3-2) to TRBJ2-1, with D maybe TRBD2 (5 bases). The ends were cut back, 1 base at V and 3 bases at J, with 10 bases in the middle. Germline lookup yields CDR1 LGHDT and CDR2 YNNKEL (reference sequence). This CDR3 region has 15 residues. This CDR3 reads CASSQGRGFYNEQFF. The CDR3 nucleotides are TGTGCCAGCAGCCAAGGCCGGGGTTTCTACAATGAGCAGTTCTTC.

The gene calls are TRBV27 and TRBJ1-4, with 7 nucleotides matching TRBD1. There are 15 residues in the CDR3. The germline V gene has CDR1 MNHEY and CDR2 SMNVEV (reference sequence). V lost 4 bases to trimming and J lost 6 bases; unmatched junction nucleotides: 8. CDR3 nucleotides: TGTGCCAGCAGTTCCAACAGGGGTTGGGATGAAAAACTGTTTTTT. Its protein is CASSSNRGWDEKLFF.

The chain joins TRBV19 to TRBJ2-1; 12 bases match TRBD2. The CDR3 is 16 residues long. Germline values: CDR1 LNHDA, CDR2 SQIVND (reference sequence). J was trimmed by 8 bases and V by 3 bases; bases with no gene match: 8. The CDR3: CASSILAGGLRDEQFF. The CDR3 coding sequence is TGTGCCAGTAGTATCCTAGCGGGAGGGCTAAGAGATGAGCAGTTCTTC.